This T cell receptor beta chain originates from a study of blood T cells in healthy people across ages. V trimming: 7 bases; J trimming: 4 bases; junction bases outside the gene matches: 19. Germline V lookup: CDR1 MNHEY, CDR2 SVGEGT. The CDR3 consists of 17 residues. A second about 7 to 11 cycle PCR used barcoded and J-beta primers. From the 5' RACE reads, TCRdb called clonotypes with MiXCR, one entry per CDR3 protein. This table holds some 930,000 distinct CDR3 sequences, about 28% found once. These sequences were also reported in another study, on T cells of mothers and their children.

The sequenced sample was blood. This clonotype was sampled from a middle-aged woman in good health. J is TRBJ2-7 and V is TRBV6-2 or TRBV6-3; 7 bases map to TRBD1. The DNA for the CDR3 is TGTGCCAGCACCTCAGGTCTCCTGGACAGGCTTATTTACGAGCAGTACTTC. Translation: CASTSGLLDRLIYEQYF.